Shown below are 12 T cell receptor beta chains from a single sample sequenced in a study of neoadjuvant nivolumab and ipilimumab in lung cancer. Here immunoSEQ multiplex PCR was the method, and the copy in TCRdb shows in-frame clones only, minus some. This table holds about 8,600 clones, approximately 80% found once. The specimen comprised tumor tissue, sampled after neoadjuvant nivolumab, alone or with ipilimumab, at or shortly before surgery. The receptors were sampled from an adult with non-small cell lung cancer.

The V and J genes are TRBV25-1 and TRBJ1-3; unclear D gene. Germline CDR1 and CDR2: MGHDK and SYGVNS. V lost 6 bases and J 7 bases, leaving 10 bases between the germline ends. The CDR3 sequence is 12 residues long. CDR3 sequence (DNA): TGTGCCAGCAGGACCGGCTGGAACACCATATATTTT. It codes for CASRTGWNTIYF.

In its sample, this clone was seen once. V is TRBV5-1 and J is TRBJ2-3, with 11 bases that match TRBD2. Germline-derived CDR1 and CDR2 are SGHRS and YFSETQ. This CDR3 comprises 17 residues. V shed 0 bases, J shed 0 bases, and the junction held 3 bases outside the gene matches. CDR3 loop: CASSLVGTSGSTDTQYF. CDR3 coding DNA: TGCGCCAGCAGCTTGGTGGGGACTAGCGGTAGCACAGATACGCAGTATTTT.

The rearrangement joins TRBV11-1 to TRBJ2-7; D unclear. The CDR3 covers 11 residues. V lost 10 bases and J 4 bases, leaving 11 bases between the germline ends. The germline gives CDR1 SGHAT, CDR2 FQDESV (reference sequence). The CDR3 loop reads CATTGGYEQYF. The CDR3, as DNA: TGTGCCACCACGGGCGGTTACGAGCAGTACTTC.

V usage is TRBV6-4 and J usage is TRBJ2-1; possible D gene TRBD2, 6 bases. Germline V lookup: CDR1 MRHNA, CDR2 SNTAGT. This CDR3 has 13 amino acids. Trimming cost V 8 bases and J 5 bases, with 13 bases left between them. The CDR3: CASARERNNEQFF. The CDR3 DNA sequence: TGTGCCAGCGCCCGGGAGCGGAACAATGAGCAGTTCTTC.

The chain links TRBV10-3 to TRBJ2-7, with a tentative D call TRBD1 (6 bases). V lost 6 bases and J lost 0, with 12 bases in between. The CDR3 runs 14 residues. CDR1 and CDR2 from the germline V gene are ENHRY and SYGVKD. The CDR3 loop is CAIRRQAHSYEQYF. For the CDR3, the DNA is TGTGCCATCAGGAGACAGGCACACTCCTACGAGCAGTACTTC.

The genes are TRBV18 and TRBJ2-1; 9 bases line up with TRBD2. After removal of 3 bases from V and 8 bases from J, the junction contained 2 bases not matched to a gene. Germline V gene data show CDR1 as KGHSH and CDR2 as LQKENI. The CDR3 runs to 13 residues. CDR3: CASSPRGRDEQFF. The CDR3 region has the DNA TGTGCCAGCTCACCGCGCGGGAGGGATGAGCAGTTCTTC.

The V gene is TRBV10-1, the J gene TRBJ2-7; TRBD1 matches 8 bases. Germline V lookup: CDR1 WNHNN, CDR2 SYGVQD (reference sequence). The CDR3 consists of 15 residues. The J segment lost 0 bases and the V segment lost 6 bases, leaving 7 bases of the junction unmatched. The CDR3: CASSVPGQVSYEQYF. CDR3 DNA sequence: TGCGCCAGCAGCGTTCCGGGACAGGTCTCCTACGAGCAGTACTTC.

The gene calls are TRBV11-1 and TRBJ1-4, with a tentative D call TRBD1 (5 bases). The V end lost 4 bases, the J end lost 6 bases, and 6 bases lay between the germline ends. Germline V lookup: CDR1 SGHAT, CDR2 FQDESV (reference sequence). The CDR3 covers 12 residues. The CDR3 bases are TGTGCCAGCAGCTCCAGGGATGAAAAACTGTTTTTT. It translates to CASSSRDEKLFF.

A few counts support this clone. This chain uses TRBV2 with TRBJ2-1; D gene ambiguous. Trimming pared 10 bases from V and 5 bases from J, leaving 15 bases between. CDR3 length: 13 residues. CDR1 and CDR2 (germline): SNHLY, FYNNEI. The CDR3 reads CATAAWRNNEQFF. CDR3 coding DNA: TGTGCCACCGCGGCGTGGCGGAACAATGAGCAGTTCTTC.

CDR3 residues: CASSLVIPPLTGLMTDTQYF. The CDR3 coding sequence is TGTGCCAGCAGCTTAGTTATTCCCCCGTTGACAGGGTTAATGACAGATACGCAGTATTTT. The V call is TRBV11-3, the J call TRBJ2-3; TRBD1 matches 7 bases. V lost 1 base to trimming and J lost 3 bases; unmatched junction nucleotides: 19. The CDR3 consists of 20 residues. Germline CDR1 is SGHNT and CDR2 is YENEEA.

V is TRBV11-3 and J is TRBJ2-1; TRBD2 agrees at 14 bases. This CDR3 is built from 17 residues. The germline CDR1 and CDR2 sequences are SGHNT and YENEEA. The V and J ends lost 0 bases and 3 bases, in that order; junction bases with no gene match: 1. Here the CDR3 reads CASSLDGTSGGYNEQFF. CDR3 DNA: TGTGCCAGCAGCTTAGATGGGACTAGCGGGGGCTACAATGAGCAGTTCTTC.

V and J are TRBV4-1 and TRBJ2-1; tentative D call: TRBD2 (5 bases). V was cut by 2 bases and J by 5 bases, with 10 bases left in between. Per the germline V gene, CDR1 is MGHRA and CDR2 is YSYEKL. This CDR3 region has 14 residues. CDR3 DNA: TGCGCCAGCAGCCAAACTTCGGGAAACAATGAGCAGTTCTTC. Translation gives CASSQTSGNNEQFF.